The 26 T cell receptor beta chains given below trace back to one sample, sequenced in a study of T cell clonotyping in hematopoietic cell transplantation. Here immunoSEQ multiplex PCR was the method, and the copy in TCRdb shows in-frame clones only, minus some. The table has some 14,000 clones, 86% seen once. The sequenced sample was PBMCs, obtained 100 days after allogeneic stem cell transplant. The receptors derive from a male patient between 50 and 60 years old who had an allogeneic stem cell transplant from an unrelated donor, so T cells may come from the graft donor. Some clones in this sample may be carry-over from other donors' samples.

V is TRBV19 and J is TRBJ2-7; no clear D. The CDR3 consists of 14 residues. V lost 5 bases to trimming and J lost 0 bases, with 11 bases between them. From germline, CDR1 is LNHDA and CDR2 SQIVND (reference sequence). The DNA of the CDR3 is TGTGCCAGTAGTCCCCTAGTGTCCTCCTACGAGCAGTACTTC. This gives the protein CASSPLVSSYEQYF.

The V and J genes are TRBV5-1 and TRBJ1-2; perhaps TRBD1 as D (6 bases). With 5 bases removed from V and 4 bases from J, the gap between germline ends came to 12 bases. Germline assignment: CDR1 SGHRS and CDR2 YFSETQ. The CDR3 covers 13 residues. The CDR3 protein is CASRTEDSYGYTF. In DNA form, the CDR3 reads TGCGCCAGCAGAACGGAGGACAGCTATGGCTACACCTTC.

The chain employs TRBV23-1 and TRBJ1-5, with TRBD1 as a possible D gene (5 bases). TRBV23-1 is an ORF; its function is uncertain. The V and J ends lost 4 bases and 3 bases respectively, with 10 bases between them. This CDR3 has 14 amino acids. The CDR3 sequence is CASSRRQTNQPQHF. In DNA form, the CDR3 reads TGCGCCAGCAGTCGGAGACAGACCAATCAGCCCCAGCATTTT.

J is TRBJ1-1 and V is TRBV7-9; D gene unclear. This CDR3 is built from 13 residues. CDR1 SEHNR and CDR2 FQNEAQ come from the germline V gene (reference sequence). The CDR3 bases are TGTATCGCCGGTGCCTCCATGAACACTGAAGCTTTCTTT. Its protein is CIAGASMNTEAFF. Full variable domain (missing parts from reference TRBV7-9 and TRBJ1-1): DTGVSQNPRHKITKRGQNVTFRCDPISEHNRLYWYRQTLGQGPEFLTYFQNEAQLEKSRLLSDRFSAERPKGSFSTLEIQRTEQGDSAMYLCIAGASMNTEAFFGQGTRLTVV.

This chain connects TRBV19 to TRBJ2-6; 7 positions agree with TRBD1. V lost 9 bases and J lost 0; bases outside the gene matches: 11. This CDR3 spans 17 amino acids. Germline V gene sequence: CDR1 LNHDA, CDR2 SQIVND (reference sequence). CDR3: CASTDRVYTSGANVLTF. The CDR3 DNA is TGTGCCAGCACCGACAGGGTATATACCTCTGGGGCCAACGTCCTGACTTTC.

V and J are TRBV6-1 and TRBJ2-7; the match to TRBD1 covers 8 bases. V lost 5 bases, J lost 4 bases, and 7 bases stayed unmatched. CDR1 and CDR2 (germline): MNHNS, SASEGT. CDR3 length: 14 amino acids. CDR3 nucleotide sequence: TGTGCCAGCAGTATCGACAGGGGTATTTACGAGCAGTACTTC. It codes for CASSIDRGIYEQYF.

The chain combines TRBV7-2 with TRBJ2-5, with D perhaps being TRBD1 or TRBD2 (5 bases each). The V and J ends lost 2 bases and 2 bases respectively, with 15 bases between them. CDR3 length: 16 residues. CDR1 SGHTA and CDR2 FQGNSA come from the germline V gene. CDR3 amino acids: CASSLTGRRVQETQYF. CDR3 nucleotides: TGTGCCAGCAGCTTAACAGGCCGGCGGGTACAAGAGACCCAGTACTTC.

The rearrangement uses TRBV6-6 and TRBJ2-7; D is unresolved. Germline V lookup: CDR1 MNHNY, CDR2 SVGAGI (reference sequence). The CDR3 has 9 residues. Trimming cost V 6 bases and J 4 bases, with 1 base left between them. Written as DNA, the CDR3 is TGTGCCAGCAGGTACGAGCAGTACTTC. Translating it yields CASRYEQYF.

DNA for the CDR3: TGTGCCAGCACCGAACTTTTGGGTTTGAGCAACACCATATATTTT. Its translation is CASTELLGLSNTIYF. J is TRBJ1-3 and V is TRBV19; D unresolved. This CDR3 is 15 amino acids long. The germline V gene has CDR1 LNHDA and CDR2 SQIVND (reference sequence). The V end was cut by 9 bases, the J end by 7 bases, with 22 bases between.

V is TRBV2 and J is TRBJ2-7; 8 bases line up with TRBD1. CDR1 SNHLY and CDR2 FYNNEI come from the germline V gene. V lost 10 bases to trimming and J lost 6 bases; unmatched junction nucleotides: 5. The CDR3 runs 11 residues. The CDR3 region has the DNA TGTGCCACCACGACAGGGGCCGAGCAGTACTTC. Translated, it gives CATTTGAEQYF.

The genes are TRBV5-4 and TRBJ1-2; TRBD1 matches at 9 bases. Germline CDR1 SGHNT, CDR2 YYREEE (reference sequence). The CDR3 sequence is 14 residues long. Unmatched junction bases numbered 5, after V lost 4 bases and J lost 4 bases. The CDR3 loop is CASSEQGAAYGYTF. CDR3 bases: TGTGCCAGCAGCGAACAGGGGGCCGCCTATGGCTACACCTTC.

This chain joins TRBV19 and TRBJ1-1; D is ambiguous. V was cut by 6 bases and J by 1 base, with 15 bases left in between. Germline values: CDR1 LNHDA, CDR2 SQIVND (reference sequence). The CDR3 length is 15 residues. This CDR3 reads CASRSWSQKNTEAFF. As DNA, the CDR3 is TGTGCCAGTAGGTCCTGGTCACAGAAGAACACTGAAGCTTTCTTT.

This chain joins TRBV28 and TRBJ1-6; tentative D call: TRBD1 (5 bases). CDR1 MDHEN and CDR2 SYDVKM come from the germline V gene. Trimming removed 1 base at V and 0 bases at J, with 10 bases between. CDR3 length: 17 residues. The CDR3 bases are TGTGCCAGCAGTTTATCGGGGGGATTCTCCTATAATTCACCCCTCCACTTT. Translating it yields CASSLSGGFSYNSPLHF.

The chain combines TRBV19 with TRBJ1-1, with D perhaps matching TRBD1 (5 bases). Trimming took 3 bases from V and 4 from J, leaving 15 bases between them. The CDR3 totals 15 residues. Germline V CDR1 and CDR2: LNHDA, SQIVND (reference sequence). The CDR3: CASSMAQGVSTEAFF. Written as DNA, the CDR3 is TGTGCCAGTAGTATGGCCCAGGGAGTTAGCACTGAAGCTTTCTTT. Filled out from reference TRBV19 and TRBJ1-1, the complete variable domain reads DGGITQSPKYLFRKEGQNVTLSCEQNLNHDAMYWYRQDPGQGLRLIYYSQIVNDFQKGDIAEGYSVSREKKESFPLTVTSAQKNPTAFYLCASSMAQGVSTEAFFGQGTRLTVV.

The chain recombines TRBV6-6 with TRBJ1-5; no reliable D call. The CDR3 is 13 residues long. The germline gives CDR1 MNHNY, CDR2 SVGAGI (reference sequence). V was cut by 6 bases and J by 0 bases, with 6 bases left in between. Written as DNA, the CDR3 is TGTGCCAGCAGGACCTATAGCAATCAGCCCCAGCATTTT. Translation gives CASRTYSNQPQHF.

In its sample, this clone was seen once. The rearrangement joins TRBV19 to TRBJ2-1, with 7 bases that match TRBD2. The junction had 5 bases not matched to a gene; V was cut back by 1 base and J by 5 bases. The germline CDR1 and CDR2 sequences are LNHDA and SQIVND (reference sequence). This CDR3 spans 15 amino acids. The CDR3 DNA sequence: TGTGCCAGTAGTATAGCCAGCGGGATTAACAATGAGCAGTTCTTC. It encodes CASSIASGINNEQFF.

The V gene is TRBV7-9, the J gene TRBJ2-7, with TRBD2 as a possible D gene (7 bases). Trimming shortened V by 5 bases and J by 0 bases, and 11 bases separated the two germline ends. This CDR3 has 14 residues. Germline-derived CDR1 and CDR2 are SEHNR and FQNEAQ (reference sequence). For the CDR3, the DNA is TGTGCCAGCAGCGGGGGGGGGCTCTCCTACGAGCAGTACTTC. Encoded protein: CASSGGGLSYEQYF.

This rearrangement joins TRBV30 to TRBJ2-5, with 9 nucleotides matching TRBD1. CDR3 size: 14 residues. V lost 1 base to trimming and J lost 4 bases; unmatched junction nucleotides: 4. Germline loops: CDR1 GTSNPN, CDR2 SVGIG (reference sequence). The CDR3 coding sequence is TGTGCCTGGAGTGCGGACAGGGGTTCAGAGACCCAGTACTTC. Translating gives CAWSADRGSETQYF.

V and J are TRBV6-1 and TRBJ2-5; D remains unclear. This CDR3 region has 16 residues. Germline V CDR1 and CDR2: MNHNS, SASEGT. V dropped 3 bases and J dropped 2 bases, with 16 bases sitting between them. The CDR3, as DNA: TGTGCCAGCAGTGAGGCCGTAGGGCGGTCGCAAGAGACCCAGTACTTC. Protein product: CASSEAVGRSQETQYF.

J is TRBJ2-7 and V is TRBV4-1; 8 nucleotides line up with TRBD1. CDR1 and CDR2 from the germline V gene are MGHRA and YSYEKL. J gave up 1 base and V 3 bases, and 8 bases lay outside the gene matches. The CDR3 totals 16 residues. In nucleotides, the CDR3 is TGCGCCAGCAGCCATCCCGGACAGGGAAGATCCTACGAGCAGTACTTC. Its protein is CASSHPGQGRSYEQYF.

The chain uses TRBV19 and TRBJ2-6; 11 nucleotides align to TRBD2. The CDR3 loop spans 18 amino acids. Germline-derived CDR1 and CDR2 are LNHDA and SQIVND (reference sequence). V shed 4 bases, J shed 0 bases, and the junction held 5 bases outside the gene matches. The CDR3 sequence: CASSTRLAGYSGANVLTF. CDR3 nucleotides: TGTGCCAGTAGTACCCGACTAGCGGGGTACTCTGGGGCCAACGTCCTGACTTTC.

This clone was seen a single time. Other DNA sequences of this sample code for an identical CDR3. This rearrangement joins TRBV7-2 to TRBJ2-1, with D perhaps matching TRBD1 (6 bases). Trimming pared 5 bases from V and 5 bases from J, leaving 10 bases between. This CDR3 is 13 amino acids long. CDR1 SGHTA and CDR2 FQGNSA come from the germline V gene. As DNA, the CDR3 is TGTGCCAGCAGCCTGGGACATAACAATGAGCAGTTCTTC. It translates to CASSLGHNNEQFF.

The chain is built from TRBV29-1 and TRBJ2-3; 10 positions match TRBD2. Germline V gene sequence: CDR1 SQVTM, CDR2 ANQGSEA. Unmatched junction bases numbered 22, after V lost 2 bases and J lost 2 bases. The CDR3 totals 21 residues. Here the CDR3 reads CSVERNPGLARRIGNTDTQYF. The CDR3 nucleotides read TGCAGCGTTGAACGTAATCCGGGACTAGCGAGGAGGATCGGTAACACAGATACGCAGTATTTT.

This clone was counted only a few times. The chain carries TRBV6-1 and TRBJ1-5, with D unresolved. V shed 10 bases and J shed 3 bases, with 13 bases lying between them. The germline CDR1 and CDR2 sequences are MNHNS and SASEGT. This CDR3 region has 13 residues. CDR3 nucleotides: TGTGCCACCCCGGGAGGGTACAATCAGCCCCAGCATTTT. Its translation is CATPGGYNQPQHF.

The rearrangement uses TRBV5-6 and TRBJ2-3; TRBD1 agrees at 7 bases. The germline V gene has CDR1 SGHDT and CDR2 YYEEEE. This CDR3 region has 14 residues. The V segment lost 0 bases and the J segment 7 bases; nucleotides outside the gene matches: 5. The CDR3 DNA reads TGTGCCAGCAGCTTGGGACAGGGTTGGAATACGCAGTATTTT. Protein: CASSLGQGWNTQYF.

The table lists this clone with a few counts. The rearrangement joins TRBV18 to TRBJ1-5; 8 bases map to TRBD1. The J segment lost 6 bases and the V segment lost 8 bases, leaving 6 bases of the junction unmatched. The CDR3 sequence is 13 residues long. The germline gives CDR1 KGHSH, CDR2 LQKENI. The CDR3 reads CASTLDRGQPQHF. The CDR3 DNA follows: TGTGCCAGCACTCTCGACAGGGGTCAGCCCCAGCATTTT. The variable domain in full, completed from reference TRBV18 and TRBJ1-5, reads NAGVMQNPRHLVRRRGQEARLRCSPMKGHSHVYWYRQLPEEGLKFMVYLQKENIIDESGMPKERFSAEFPKEGPSILRIQQVVRGDSAAYFCASTLDRGQPQHFGDGTRLSIL.